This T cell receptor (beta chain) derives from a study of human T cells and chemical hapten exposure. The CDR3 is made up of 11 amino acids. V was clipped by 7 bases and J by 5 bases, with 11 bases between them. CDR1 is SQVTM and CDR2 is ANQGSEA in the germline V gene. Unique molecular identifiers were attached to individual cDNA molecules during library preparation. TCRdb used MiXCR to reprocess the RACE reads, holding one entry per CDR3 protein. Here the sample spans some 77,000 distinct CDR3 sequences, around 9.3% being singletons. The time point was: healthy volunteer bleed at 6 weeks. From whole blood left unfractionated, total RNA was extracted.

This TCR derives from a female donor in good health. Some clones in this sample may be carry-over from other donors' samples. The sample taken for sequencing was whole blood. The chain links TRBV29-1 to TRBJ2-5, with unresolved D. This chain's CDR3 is CSERCLETQYF. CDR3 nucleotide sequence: TGCAGCGAAAGGTGTCTCGAGACCCAGTACTTC.